This passage covers 9 T cell receptor beta chains from one sample sequenced in a study of radiation and T cells in renal cell carcinoma. Time point here: blood 2 weeks post-SBRT. Specified treatment: 15 Gy SBRT to primary tumor, nephrectomy 4 weeks later. TCRdb's copy holds only in-frame clones and misses some; the assay was immunoSEQ multiplex PCR. Here the sample spans 95,000 to 150,000 clones, approximately 85% being singletons. This specimen consisted of blood, obtained from a patient whose treatment included radiotherapy and nephrectomy. These receptors all stem from a man aged 50 or older with renal cell carcinoma.

This clone was seen only a few times. The chain recombines TRBV30 with TRBJ1-3; no clear D gene. V gave up 0 bases and J gave up 4 bases, with 10 bases separating them. The CDR3 loop spans 14 amino acids. The germline V gene encodes CDR1 GTSNPN and CDR2 SVGIG (reference sequence). The CDR3 loop is CAWSVSEVGNTIYF. CDR3 bases: TGTGCCTGGAGTGTATCCGAAGTCGGAAACACCATATATTTT.

Concerning this clone: This same CDR3 is encoded by further DNA sequences in the sample. The chain carries TRBV20-1 and TRBJ2-5, with D possibly matching TRBD1 (5 bases). This CDR3 has 11 residues. Looked up from germline, CDR1 is DFQATT and CDR2 is SNEGSKA (reference sequence). Between the trimmed V and J ends, which lost 6 bases and 1 base, there was a span of 6 bases. CDR3 coding DNA: TGCAGTGCCAGGGCCCAAGAGACCCAGTACTTC. Residues: CSARAQETQYF.

The chain recombines TRBV11-3 with TRBJ2-2; 7 nucleotides align to TRBD1. The V segment lost 4 bases and the J segment 5 bases; nucleotides outside the gene matches: 4. The germline V gene has CDR1 SGHNT and CDR2 YENEEA. The CDR3 runs to 14 residues. CDR3 residues: CASSSDRETGELFF. The DNA for the CDR3 is TGTGCCAGCAGCTCTGACAGGGAAACCGGGGAGCTGTTTTTT.

The gene calls are TRBV5-5 and TRBJ1-2; D gene unclear. The ends were cut back, 3 bases at V and 8 bases at J, with 14 bases in the middle. CDR3 length: 13 amino acids. The germline V gene has CDR1 SGHKS and CDR2 YYEKEE (reference sequence). CDR3 sequence: CASSSTRVGGYTF. In DNA, the CDR3 is TGTGCCAGCAGCTCGACTCGGGTTGGGGGCTACACCTTC.

This sequence joins TRBV5-1 and TRBJ2-7; D unclear. The CDR3 totals 13 residues. Germline V CDR1 and CDR2: SGHRS, YFSETQ. The germline V and J ends were trimmed by 0 bases and 5 bases, with 9 bases remaining between them. The CDR3 reads CASSLDLVNEQYF. CDR3 bases: TGCGCCAGCAGCTTGGATCTAGTGAACGAGCAGTACTTC.

The chain is built from TRBV7-2 and TRBJ2-1; no firm D call. The CDR3 sequence is 13 residues long. Germline-derived CDR1 and CDR2 are SGHTA and FQGNSA. V was cut by 1 base and J by 3 bases, with 4 bases left in between. CDR3 DNA: TGTGCCAGCAGCTTAGACGTCTACAATGAGCAGTTCTTC. This codes for CASSLDVYNEQFF.

The genes are TRBV4-1 and TRBJ1-1; no clear D. Germline V lookup: CDR1 MGHRA, CDR2 YSYEKL. Trimming removed 3 bases at V and 8 bases at J, with 19 bases between. The CDR3 length is 15 residues. CDR3 DNA sequence: TGCGCCAGCAGCCAGGCTCCGGCCTCCCAAGGAGAAGCTTTCTTT. Encoded protein: CASSQAPASQGEAFF.

The chain links TRBV5-1 to TRBJ2-2; D remains unclear. CDR3 length: 15 residues. Germline V lookup: CDR1 SGHRS, CDR2 YFSETQ. The ends were cut back, 1 base at V and 0 bases at J, with 7 bases in the middle. The DNA for the CDR3 is TGCGCCAGCAGCTTGTTAGGTTCGAACACCGGGGAGCTGTTTTTT. It is translated as CASSLLGSNTGELFF.

This clone was counted ten times or more. The rearrangement links TRBV19 to TRBJ1-5; 9 nucleotides agree with TRBD1. The CDR3 covers 17 residues. From germline, CDR1 is LNHDA and CDR2 SQIVND (reference sequence). The V segment lost 2 bases and the J segment 2 bases; nucleotides outside the gene matches: 7. CDR3 loop: CASSIKDRGRGNQPQHF. The CDR3 nucleotides are TGTGCCAGTAGTATAAAGGACAGGGGTCGGGGCAATCAGCCCCAGCATTTT. The full variable domain, with the rest looked up from reference TRBV19 and TRBJ1-5, is DGGITQSPKYLFRKEGQNVTLSCEQNLNHDAMYWYRQDPGQGLRLIYYSQIVNDFQKGDIAEGYSVSREKKESFPLTVTSAQKNPTAFYLCASSIKDRGRGNQPQHFGDGTRLSIL.